The next 25 T cell receptor beta chains were all read from a single sample in a study of CD8+CD57+ T cells in acquired aplastic anemia. In patients chosen for sequencing, flow cytometry had shown CD8+CD57+ cell expansion. Genomic DNA acted as the template from which TCR beta VDJ combination and CDR3 sequence profiling were carried out. One entry per CDR3 protein, called by TCRdb with MiXCR from the reads. This sample has 450,000 to 550,000 distinct CDR3 sequences; around 30% occur once, and the top ten carry about 0.8%. Material for sequencing was sorted CD4+, CD8+, or CD8+CD57+ T cells (not recorded which) from PBMCs. The source of these receptors is a human donor with aplastic anemia.

This clonotype occurred many times. The chain is built from TRBV2 and TRBJ1-2; D is unresolved. The germline CDR1 and CDR2 sequences are SNHLY and FYNNEI. This CDR3 has 11 amino acids. V was cut by 7 bases and J by 3 bases, with 6 bases left in between. The CDR3 DNA sequence: TGTGCCAGCATGCCAGACTATGGCTACACCTTC. Translating gives CASMPDYGYTF.

Many counts were recorded for this clonotype. This chain connects TRBV25-1 to TRBJ1-5; D ambiguous. The CDR3 runs 16 residues. The V and J ends lost 4 bases and 4 bases respectively, with 17 bases between them. Germline lookup yields CDR1 MGHDK and CDR2 SYGVNS. The DNA of the CDR3 is TGTGCCAGCAGTGCCCCTTCCCATTATACTAATCAGCCCCAGCATTTT. Amino acids: CASSAPSHYTNQPQHF.

In the case of this clonotype: This may be a read error, as it is one base from a much larger clone. The chain has TRBV7-8 and TRBJ1-5, with unresolved D. The CDR3 runs to 15 residues. V dropped 4 bases and J dropped 4 bases, with 14 bases sitting between them. Germline CDR1 is SGHVS and CDR2 is FQNEAQ. CDR3 DNA sequence: TGTGCCAGCAGCTCTAACCGTCTGGCAAATCAGCCCCAGCATTTT. Its protein product is CASSSNRLANQPQHF.

Note on this clonotype: Lacking the conserved final phenylalanine or tryptophan, this CDR3 likely reflects a read error. The gene calls are TRBV29-1 and TRBJ2-7; D may match TRBD1 or TRBD2 (6 bases each). This CDR3 region has 13 residues. The V and J ends lost 8 bases and 5 bases respectively, with 19 bases between them. Germline lookup yields CDR1 SQVTM and CDR2 ANQGSEA. The DNA of the CDR3 is TGCAGCTTAAGATCGGGGGCTGGGGACGAGCAGTACCTC. Its protein is CSLRSGAGDEQYL.

This clonotype was counted ten times or more. The chain employs TRBV19 and TRBJ1-2; possibly TRBD1 for D (5 bases). The CDR3 contains 14 residues. Germline loops: CDR1 LNHDA, CDR2 SQIVND (reference sequence). Trimming cost V 4 bases and J 7 bases, with 16 bases left between them. The CDR3, as DNA: TGTGCCAGTAGTACGACAGACCTCGGGGGTGGCTACACCTTC. Amino acids: CASSTTDLGGGYTF.

At least ten counts were recorded for this clonotype. The V call is TRBV19, the J call TRBJ1-2; 8 bases line up with TRBD1. The CDR3 extends over 16 amino acids. Germline values: CDR1 LNHDA, CDR2 SQIVND (reference sequence). V was pared by 6 bases and J by 4 bases, with 13 bases of the junction left unmatched. The CDR3 loop reads CASSPTWTGIVYGYTF. CDR3 sequence (DNA): TGTGCCAGTAGCCCTACCTGGACAGGGATCGTCTATGGCTACACCTTC.

The table lists this clonotype with many counts. The chain carries TRBV24-1 and TRBJ1-5; D is uncertain. There are 14 residues in the CDR3. Between the trimmed V and J ends, which lost 4 bases and 5 bases, there was a span of 11 bases. Looked up from germline, CDR1 is KGHDR and CDR2 is SFDVKD. The CDR3 spells CATSDGITDQPQHF. The CDR3 DNA follows: TGTGCCACCAGTGACGGTATTACAGATCAGCCCCAGCATTTT.

This rearrangement joins TRBV7-9 to TRBJ2-7; perhaps D is TRBD1 or TRBD2 (5 bases each). V was clipped by 7 bases and J by 0 bases, with 10 bases between them. This CDR3 contains 13 residues. CDR1 is SEHNR, CDR2 FQNEAQ, per germline (reference sequence). CDR3 sequence: CASKGDLSYEQYF. The CDR3 DNA reads TGTGCCAGCAAAGGGGACCTCTCCTACGAGCAGTACTTC.

This clonotype was picked up many times. The V gene is TRBV7-2, the J gene TRBJ1-2, with no clear D. Deletions cut 1 base from V and 4 bases from J, with 7 bases between. The germline gives CDR1 SGHTA, CDR2 FQGNSA. The CDR3 is 13 amino acids. In DNA form, the CDR3 reads TGTGCCAGCAGCTTAGGTCCCCTCTATGGCTACACCTTC. This gives the protein CASSLGPLYGYTF.

The V call is TRBV20-1, the J call TRBJ1-1; D gene uncertain. CDR1 and CDR2 from the germline V gene are DFQATT and SNEGSKA (reference sequence). The CDR3 contains 12 residues. Trimming pared 5 bases from V and 0 bases from J, leaving 7 bases between. In DNA, the CDR3 is TGCAGTGCTGGGGAGGTGAACACTGAAGCTTTCTTT. Translation: CSAGEVNTEAFF.

V and J are TRBV19 and TRBJ2-1, with unresolved D. V lost 3 bases to trimming and J lost 7 bases, with 13 bases between them. In germline, CDR1 is LNHDA, CDR2 SQIVND (reference sequence). This CDR3 region has 14 residues. In DNA form, the CDR3 reads TGTGCCAGTAGTATTCACCGAGTGGGGAATGAGCAGTTCTTC. Translated, it gives CASSIHRVGNEQFF.

This clonotype appeared many times. The chain couples TRBV20-1 to TRBJ2-7; 10 nucleotides match TRBD2. The V segment lost 0 bases and the J segment 3 bases; nucleotides outside the gene matches: 2. The CDR3 has 14 amino acids. Germline CDR1 and CDR2: DFQATT and SNEGSKA (reference sequence). The CDR3, as DNA: TGCAGTGCTAGAGACACTAGCGGGATCTACGAGCAGTACTTC. It codes for CSARDTSGIYEQYF.

The V call is TRBV12-3 or TRBV12-4, the J call TRBJ1-5; possible D gene TRBD1, 6 bases. There are 14 residues in the CDR3. Trimming pared 1 base from V and 7 bases from J, leaving 11 bases between. This chain's CDR3 is CASSLGGGGQPQHF. The DNA of the CDR3 is TGTGCCAGCAGTTTAGGGGGGGGCGGCCAGCCCCAGCATTTT.

This clonotype was picked up many times. The chain is built from TRBV25-1 and TRBJ1-2; 7 positions match TRBD1. Germline V CDR1 and CDR2: MGHDK, SYGVNS. V dropped 4 bases and J dropped 3; count of bases not matched to a gene: 5. The CDR3 contains 14 residues. CDR3: CASSVIGTDYGYTF. In DNA form, the CDR3 reads TGTGCCAGCAGTGTAATAGGGACAGACTATGGCTACACCTTC.

This chain links TRBV5-8 with TRBJ1-6; a possible D gene is TRBD1 (5 bases). The V gene lost 4 bases and the J gene lost 10 bases, with 15 bases spanning the gap. CDR1 and CDR2 from the germline V gene are SGHTS and YDEGEE. The CDR3 length is 14 residues. In DNA, the CDR3 is TGTGCCAGCAGCCAAGATGACAGAGTATCACCCCTCCACTTT. Protein: CASSQDDRVSPLHF.

At least ten counts were recorded for this clonotype. V and J are TRBV7-2 and TRBJ1-5, with 10 bases fitting TRBD1. Germline assignment: CDR1 SGHTA and CDR2 FQGNSA. With V trimmed by 3 bases and J by 7 bases, 6 bases remained unmatched. The CDR3 is made up of 15 amino acids. This chain's CDR3 is CASSLDRGSSQPQHF. The CDR3 nucleotides read TGTGCCAGCAGCTTGGACAGGGGGTCGTCCCAGCCCCAGCATTTT.

The table lists this clonotype with many counts. The chain employs TRBV19 and TRBJ1-5, with D unclear. Germline CDR1 and CDR2: LNHDA and SQIVND (reference sequence). CDR3 length: 14 amino acids. V dropped 4 bases and J dropped 0 bases, with 7 bases sitting between them. The DNA for the CDR3 is TGTGCCAGTAGTACCCAGGTTAGCAATCAGCCCCAGCATTTT. The encoded protein is CASSTQVSNQPQHF. Full variable domain (rest looked up from reference TRBV19 and TRBJ1-5): DGGITQSPKYLFRKEGQNVTLSCEQNLNHDAMYWYRQDPGQGLRLIYYSQIVNDFQKGDIAEGYSVSREKKESFPLTVTSAQKNPTAFYLCASSTQVSNQPQHFGDGTRLSIL.

This clonotype appeared a few times. This chain links TRBV11-2 with TRBJ2-5; a possible D gene is TRBD1 (5 bases). Germline-derived CDR1 and CDR2 are SGHAT and FQNNGV. This CDR3 spans 14 amino acids. V was shortened by 4 bases and J by 2 bases, with 11 bases between the two germline ends. The CDR3 sequence: CASSYIQGQETQYF. The DNA of the CDR3 is TGTGCCAGCAGCTATATTCAGGGTCAAGAGACCCAGTACTTC.

This clonotype was counted at least ten times. The chain employs TRBV9 and TRBJ2-5, with D maybe TRBD1 (5 bases). CDR1 is SGDLS and CDR2 is YYNGEE in the germline V gene. V was shortened by 3 bases and J by 4 bases, with 10 bases between the two germline ends. The CDR3 spans 13 residues. In DNA, the CDR3 is TGTGCCAGCAGCGCGACAGCTGTAGAGACCCAGTACTTC. This codes for CASSATAVETQYF.

Notes on this clonotype: Just one base apart from a much larger clone, this may be a read error. The CDR3 loop is CASSERGEGEKLFF. The CDR3 DNA reads as TGTGCCAGCAGTGAAAGGGGGGAGGGTGAAAAACTGTTTTTT. J is TRBJ1-4 and V is TRBV2, with D perhaps TRBD1 (6 bases). CDR1 SNHLY and CDR2 FYNNEI come from the germline V gene. The CDR3 length is 14 residues. The ends were cut back, 2 bases at V and 7 bases at J, with 11 bases in the middle. The full variable domain, its missing parts supplied by reference TRBV2 and TRBJ1-4, is EPEVTQTPSHQVTQMGQEVILRCVPISNHLYFYWYRQILGQKVEFLVSFYNNEISEKSEIFDDQFSVERPDGSNFTLKIRSTKLEDSAMYFCASSERGEGEKLFFGSGTQLSVL.

This clonotype turned up a few times. The chain couples TRBV4-2 to TRBJ2-5; D perhaps matches TRBD1 (6 bases). The germline V and J ends were trimmed by 4 bases and 0 bases, with 12 bases remaining between them. The germline gives CDR1 LGHNA, CDR2 YNFKEQ. CDR3 size: 15 residues. The CDR3 region has the DNA TGTGCCAGCAGCCCTCGTGGGGACAACCAAGAGACCCAGTACTTC. This codes for CASSPRGDNQETQYF.

At least ten counts were recorded for this clonotype. The chain links TRBV29-1 to TRBJ1-5; D remains unclear. CDR1 is SQVTM and CDR2 is ANQGSEA in the germline V gene. The CDR3 contains 14 residues. The ends were cut back, 5 bases at V and 2 bases at J, with 13 bases in the middle. CDR3 nucleotide sequence: TGCAGCGTTAAGAACTCGGGCCGCAATCAGCCCCAGCATTTT. Translation gives CSVKNSGRNQPQHF.

For this clonotype: Just one base apart from a much larger clone, this may be a read error. The chain recombines TRBV2 with TRBJ2-7; 9 nucleotides match TRBD2. This CDR3 region has 14 residues. V shed 3 bases and J 10 bases; nucleotides not matched to a gene: 10. Germline V gene lookup returns CDR1 SNHLY and CDR2 FYNNEI. The CDR3 DNA sequence: TGTGCCAGCAGTGAGGTTTTAGCGGGAGAAGAACAGTACTTC. As protein: CASSEVLAGEEQYF.

In its sample, this clonotype was seen many times. This chain uses TRBV7-9 with TRBJ1-2, with TRBD1 matching 7 bases. The CDR3 loop spans 13 amino acids. The trim removed 2 bases at V and 6 bases at J, leaving 3 bases unmatched. Germline assignment: CDR1 SEHNR and CDR2 FQNEAQ (reference sequence). CDR3 protein: CASSLRQGNGYTF. The CDR3 DNA is TGTGCCAGCAGCTTAAGACAGGGAAATGGCTACACCTTC.

There are many counts of this clonotype. V is TRBV9 and J is TRBJ1-6; no firm D call. Germline V gives CDR1 SGDLS, CDR2 YYNGEE. This CDR3 has 16 residues. Between the trimmed V and J ends, which lost 2 bases and 9 bases, there was a span of 18 bases. The CDR3 protein is CASSVTGPGGSSPLHF. CDR3 nucleotide sequence: TGTGCCAGCAGCGTCACCGGGCCCGGCGGGAGTTCACCCCTCCACTTT.